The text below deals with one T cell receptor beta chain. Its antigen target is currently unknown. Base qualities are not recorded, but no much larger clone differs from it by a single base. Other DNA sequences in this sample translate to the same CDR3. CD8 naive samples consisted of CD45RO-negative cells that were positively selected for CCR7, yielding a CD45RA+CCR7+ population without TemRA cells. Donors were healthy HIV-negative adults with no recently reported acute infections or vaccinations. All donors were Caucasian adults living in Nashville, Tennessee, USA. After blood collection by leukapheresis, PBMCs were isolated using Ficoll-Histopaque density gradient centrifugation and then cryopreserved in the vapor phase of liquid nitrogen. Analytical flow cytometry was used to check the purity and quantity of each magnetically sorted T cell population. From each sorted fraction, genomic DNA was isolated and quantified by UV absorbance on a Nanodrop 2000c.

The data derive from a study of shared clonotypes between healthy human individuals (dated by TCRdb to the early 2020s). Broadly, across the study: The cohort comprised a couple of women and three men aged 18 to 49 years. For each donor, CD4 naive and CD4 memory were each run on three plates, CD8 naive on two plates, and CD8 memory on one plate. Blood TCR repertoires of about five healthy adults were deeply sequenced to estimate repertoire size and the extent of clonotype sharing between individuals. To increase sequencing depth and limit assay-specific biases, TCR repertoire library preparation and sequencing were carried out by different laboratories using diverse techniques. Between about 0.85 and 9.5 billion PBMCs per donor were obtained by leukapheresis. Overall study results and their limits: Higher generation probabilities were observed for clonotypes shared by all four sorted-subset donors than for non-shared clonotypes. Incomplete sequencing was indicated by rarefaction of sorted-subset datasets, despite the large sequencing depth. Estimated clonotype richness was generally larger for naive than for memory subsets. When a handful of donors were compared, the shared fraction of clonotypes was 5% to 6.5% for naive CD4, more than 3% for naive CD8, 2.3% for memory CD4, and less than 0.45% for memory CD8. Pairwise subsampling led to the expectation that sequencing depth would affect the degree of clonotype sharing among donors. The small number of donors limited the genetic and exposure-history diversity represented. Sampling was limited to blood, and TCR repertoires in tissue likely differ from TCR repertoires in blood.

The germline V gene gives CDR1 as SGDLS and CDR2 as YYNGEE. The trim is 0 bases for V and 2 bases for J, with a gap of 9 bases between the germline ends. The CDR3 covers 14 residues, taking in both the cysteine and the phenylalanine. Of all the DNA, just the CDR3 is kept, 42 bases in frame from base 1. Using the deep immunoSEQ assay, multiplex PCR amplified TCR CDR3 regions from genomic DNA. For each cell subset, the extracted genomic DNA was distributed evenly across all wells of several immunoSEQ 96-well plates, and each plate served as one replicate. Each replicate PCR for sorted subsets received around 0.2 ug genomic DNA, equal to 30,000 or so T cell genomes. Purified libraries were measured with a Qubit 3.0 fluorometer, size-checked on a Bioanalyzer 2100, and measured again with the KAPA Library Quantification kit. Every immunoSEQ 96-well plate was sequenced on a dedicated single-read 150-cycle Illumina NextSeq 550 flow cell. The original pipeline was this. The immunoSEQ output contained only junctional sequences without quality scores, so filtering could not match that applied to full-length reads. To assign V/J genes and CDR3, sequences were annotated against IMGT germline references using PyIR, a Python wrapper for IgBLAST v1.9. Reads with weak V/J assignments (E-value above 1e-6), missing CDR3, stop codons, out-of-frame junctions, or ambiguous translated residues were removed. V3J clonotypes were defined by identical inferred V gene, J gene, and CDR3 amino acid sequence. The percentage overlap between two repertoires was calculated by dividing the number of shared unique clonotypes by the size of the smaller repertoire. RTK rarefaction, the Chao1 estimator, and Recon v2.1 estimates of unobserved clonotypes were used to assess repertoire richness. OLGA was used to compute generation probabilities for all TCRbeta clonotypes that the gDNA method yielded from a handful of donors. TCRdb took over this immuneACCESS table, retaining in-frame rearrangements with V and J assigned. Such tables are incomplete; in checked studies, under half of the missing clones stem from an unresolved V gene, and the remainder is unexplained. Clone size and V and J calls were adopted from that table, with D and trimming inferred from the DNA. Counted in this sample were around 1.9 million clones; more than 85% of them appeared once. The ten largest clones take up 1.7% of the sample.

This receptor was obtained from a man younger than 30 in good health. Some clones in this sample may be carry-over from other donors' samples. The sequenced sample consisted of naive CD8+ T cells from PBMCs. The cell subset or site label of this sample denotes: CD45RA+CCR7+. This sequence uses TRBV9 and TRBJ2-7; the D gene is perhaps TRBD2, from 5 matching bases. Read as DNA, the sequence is TGTGCCAGCAGCGTAGTGGACGGGACCTACGAGCAGTACTTC. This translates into CASSVVDGTYEQYF.